The rows below give T cell receptor beta chains drawn from one sample of a study of PD-1 blockade in mismatch repair-deficient tumors. TCRdb keeps only in-frame clones here, not all; method: immunoSEQ multiplex PCR. The repertoire has under 150,000 clones, 88% of them found once; the top ten carry 12%. Sequences were derived from peripheral blood, sampled approximately 71 weeks after starting pembrolizumab. These receptors were taken from an adult with mismatch repair-deficient cancer. CDR3s include the opening cysteine and the closing phenylalanine or tryptophan. A D gene is named only where the DNA matches it firmly. The listing skips clone size in some rows; elsewhere it reads once, few, many or a size class.

J	D	V	size	DNA	CDR3
TRBJ2-7	-	TRBV7-9	-	TGTGCCAGCAGCCTCGACAAATACGAGCAGTACTTC	CASSLDKYEQYF
TRBJ2-5	TRBD1	TRBV5-8	once	TGTGCCAGCAGGAAAAGGGACAGGGGGCAAGAGACCCAGTACTTC	CASRKRDRGQETQYF
TRBJ1-4	-	TRBV19	-	TGTGCCAGTAGCCTCGGCTGGGCAACTAATGAAAAACTGTTTTTT	CASSLGWATNEKLFF
TRBJ1-1	-	TRBV11-1	-	TGTGCCAGCAGCTTGTTGACGAACACTGAAGCTTTCTTT	CASSLLTNTEAFF
TRBJ1-5	-	TRBV19	-	TGTGCCAGTACGAACAGTCTCAATCAGCCCCAGCATTTT	CASTNSLNQPQHF
TRBJ2-3	-	TRBV27	-	TGTGCCAGCAGCCTTAACTACGACACAGATACGCAGTATTTT	CASSLNYDTDTQYF
TRBJ2-7	-	TRBV5-8	-	TGTGCCAGCAGCTTTCACGGACCAACGGGGCAGTACTTC	CASSFHGPTGQYF
TRBJ1-5	-	TRBV6-6	-	TGTGCCAGCAGGGGCGGTCTAGGTCAGCCCCAGCATTTT	CASRGGLGQPQHF
TRBJ1-1	-	TRBV7-2	few	TGTGCCAGCAGCTTCAGTACAGGGTCCACTGAAGCTTTCTTT	CASSFSTGSTEAFF
TRBJ1-3	-	TRBV11-3	-	TGTGCCAACCATGGGGTAGGGCCTGGAAACACCATATATTTT	CANHGVGPGNTIYF
TRBJ2-7	-	TRBV6-1	-	TGTGCCAGCAGTGAAGTTAGGGGACCCTACGAGCAGTACTTC	CASSEVRGPYEQYF
TRBJ2-1	-	TRBV5-1	-	TGCGCCAGCAGCTTGCGCTACAATGAGCAGTTCTTC	CASSLRYNEQFF
TRBJ2-7	TRBD1	TRBV19	few	TGTGCCAGTAAGGGACAGGGATATGCCGAGCAGTACTTC	CASKGQGYAEQYF